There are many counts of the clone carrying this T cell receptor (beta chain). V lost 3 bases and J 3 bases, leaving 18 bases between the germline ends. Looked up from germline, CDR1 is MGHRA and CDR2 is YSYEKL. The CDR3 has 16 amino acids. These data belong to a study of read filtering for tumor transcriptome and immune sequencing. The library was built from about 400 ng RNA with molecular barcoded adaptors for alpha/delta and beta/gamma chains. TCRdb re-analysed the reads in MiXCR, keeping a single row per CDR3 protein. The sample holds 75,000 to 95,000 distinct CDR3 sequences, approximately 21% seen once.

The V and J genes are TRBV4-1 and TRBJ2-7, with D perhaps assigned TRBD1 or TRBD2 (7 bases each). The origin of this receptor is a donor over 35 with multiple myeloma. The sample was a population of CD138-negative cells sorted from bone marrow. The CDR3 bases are TGCGCCAGCAGCCAGGCAGGGGGGGCAGGGCTCTACGAGCAGTACTTC. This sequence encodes CASSQAGGAGLYEQYF.